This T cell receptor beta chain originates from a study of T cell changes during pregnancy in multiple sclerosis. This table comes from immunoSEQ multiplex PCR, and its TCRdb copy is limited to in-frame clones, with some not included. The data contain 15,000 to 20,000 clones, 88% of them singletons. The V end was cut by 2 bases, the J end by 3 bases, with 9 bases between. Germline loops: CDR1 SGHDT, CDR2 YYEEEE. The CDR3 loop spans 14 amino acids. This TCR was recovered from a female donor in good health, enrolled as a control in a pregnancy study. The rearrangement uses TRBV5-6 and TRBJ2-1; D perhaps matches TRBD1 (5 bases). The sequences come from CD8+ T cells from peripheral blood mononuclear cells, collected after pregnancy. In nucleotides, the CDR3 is TGTGCCAGCAGCTTCTCCGGACACTACAATGAGCAGTTCTTC. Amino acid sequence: CASSFSGHYNEQFF. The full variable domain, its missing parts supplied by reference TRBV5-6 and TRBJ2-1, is DAGVTQSPTHLIKTRGQQVTLRCSPKSGHDTVSWYQQALGQGPQFIFQYYEEEERQRGNFPDRFSGHQFPNYSSELNVNALLLGDSALYLCASSFSGHYNEQFFGPGTRLTVL.